The 31 T cell receptor beta chains given below trace back to one sample, sequenced in a study of blood T cell repertoires in COVID-19. Clones were read by immunoSEQ multiplex PCR, and TCRdb kept only the in-frame ones, dropping some. This sample has approximately 330,000 clones, with approximately 88% found just once. Material: peripheral blood. The origin of the receptors is a man aged 30 to 45 with COVID-19, enrolled during active disease.

The rearrangement links TRBV19 to TRBJ2-7, with 10 bases that match TRBD1. CDR1 and CDR2 from the germline V gene are LNHDA and SQIVND (reference sequence). The ends lost 4 bases at V and 3 bases at J; junction bases unmatched: 6. This CDR3 is built from 15 residues. The CDR3 loop reads CASSRGQGIIYEQYF. The CDR3 DNA reads TGTGCCAGTAGTAGGGGACAGGGGATTATCTACGAGCAGTACTTC.

The V gene is TRBV27, the J gene TRBJ1-2; 9 bases fit TRBD1. V trimming: 6 bases; J trimming: 2 bases; junction bases outside the gene matches: 13. CDR1 is MNHEY, CDR2 SMNVEV, per germline (reference sequence). The CDR3 is made up of 17 amino acids. The CDR3 DNA reads as TGTGCCAGCAGCTACCTCAGAACAGGGGGCTCCAACTATGGCTACACCTTC. Amino acid sequence: CASSYLRTGGSNYGYTF.

This chain links TRBV5-1 with TRBJ2-7; maybe TRBD2 (5 bases). The V end was cut by 3 bases, the J end by 3 bases, with 10 bases between. The germline CDR1 and CDR2 sequences are SGHRS and YFSETQ. The CDR3 loop spans 13 amino acids. Written as DNA, the CDR3 is TGCGCCAGCAGCTGGATCGGGATCTACGAGCAGTACTTC. Its protein product is CASSWIGIYEQYF.

The J gene is TRBJ2-7, the V gene TRBV6-6; the match to TRBD1 covers 8 bases. The germline V gene has CDR1 MNHNY and CDR2 SVGAGI (reference sequence). This CDR3 contains 14 residues. Losses at the gene ends were 5 bases for V and 2 bases for J; bases not matched to a gene: 5. In DNA form, the CDR3 reads TGTGCCAGCAGTCCACGGACAGGGACCTACGAGCAGTACTTC. This translates into CASSPRTGTYEQYF.

This clone has a single count. The chain employs TRBV19 and TRBJ2-7; tentative D call: TRBD1 (5 bases). CDR3 length equals 18 residues. V lost 3 bases, J lost 4 bases, and 25 bases lay in between. Germline loops: CDR1 LNHDA, CDR2 SQIVND (reference sequence). CDR3 sequence: CASSIWAQGLGQSYEQYF. The CDR3 DNA sequence: TGTGCCAGTAGTATCTGGGCGCAGGGCCTCGGCCAGAGTTACGAGCAGTACTTC.

This clone was counted only a few times. The chain couples TRBV7-6 to TRBJ2-1; weak D call: TRBD1 (6 bases). Per germline, CDR1 SGHVS and CDR2 FNYEAQ. The CDR3 spans 16 residues. V was clipped by 6 bases and J by 1 base, with 16 bases between them. The CDR3 is CASSLPGTHSYNEQFF. DNA of the CDR3: TGTGCCAGCAGTTTACCCGGGACACATTCCTACAATGAGCAGTTCTTC.

As concerns this clone: In the same sample, other DNA sequences code for this CDR3. The chain is built from TRBV11-2 and TRBJ2-1; TRBD2 agrees at 11 bases. V gave up 3 bases and J gave up 4 bases; unmatched junction bases: 2. The CDR3 has 15 amino acids. From germline, CDR1 is SGHAT and CDR2 FQNNGV. In nucleotides, the CDR3 is TGTGCCAGCAGCTTCGGGACTAGCGGATACAATGAGCAGTTCTTC. Translating it yields CASSFGTSGYNEQFF.

In this sample, this clone turned up a few times. The same CDR3 can be traced to other DNA sequences in this sample. The chain links TRBV18 to TRBJ1-5; 11 positions agree with TRBD1. V lost 2 bases, J lost 6 bases, and 0 bases stayed unmatched. CDR1 KGHSH and CDR2 LQKENI come from the germline V gene. The CDR3 is made up of 14 amino acids. The CDR3 sequence is CASSPGQGAQPQHF. The CDR3 nucleotides are TGTGCCAGCTCACCAGGACAGGGGGCTCAGCCCCAGCATTTT.

The sample holds one count of this clone. The chain employs TRBV19 and TRBJ2-3, with 8 bases that match TRBD2. CDR1 is LNHDA and CDR2 is SQIVND in the germline V gene (reference sequence). The trim removed 10 bases at V and 4 bases at J, leaving 13 bases unmatched. The CDR3 has 15 amino acids. DNA of the CDR3: TGTGCCACCGCCGCGGGGAGCGGGAGAGCAGATACGCAGTATTTT. Translated: CATAAGSGRADTQYF.

J is TRBJ2-5 and V is TRBV28; D might be TRBD1 (6 bases). CDR3 size: 16 residues. Germline CDR1 and CDR2: MDHEN and SYDVKM. V lost 5 bases to trimming and J lost 7 bases, with 23 bases between them. CDR3 sequence: CASSLSLEQTGWTQYF. CDR3 bases: TGTGCCAGCAGTCTTTCCCTTGAACAGACAGGTTGGACCCAGTACTTC.

About this clone itself: The same CDR3 is also encoded by other DNA sequences in this sample. The chain employs TRBV5-1 and TRBJ2-5, with a tentative D call TRBD2 (6 bases). The CDR3 is 13 amino acids. The V end was cut by 2 bases, the J end by 2 bases, with 7 bases between. Germline CDR1 and CDR2: SGHRS and YFSETQ. CDR3 protein: CASSLSGQETQYF. The CDR3 nucleotides are TGCGCCAGCAGCTTAAGCGGGCAAGAGACCCAGTACTTC.

CDR3 in amino acids: CASSIGTSGGQLNEQFF. The DNA for the CDR3 is TGTGCCAGTAGTATAGGGACTAGCGGGGGGCAGCTCAATGAGCAGTTCTTC. V usage is TRBV19 and J usage is TRBJ2-1, with 14 bases aligning to TRBD2. V lost 1 base, J lost 6 bases, and 5 bases stayed unmatched. The CDR3 covers 17 residues. Germline V gene sequence: CDR1 LNHDA, CDR2 SQIVND (reference sequence).

The table lists this clone with a count of one. V is TRBV6-5 and J is TRBJ1-1, with D maybe TRBD1 (5 bases). Per the germline V gene, CDR1 is MNHEY and CDR2 is SVGAGI. V was shortened by 2 bases and J by 2 bases, with 12 bases between the two germline ends. The CDR3 totals 15 residues. CDR3 DNA sequence: TGTGCCAGCAGTTACGGAGGGGAGGGAAACACTGAAGCTTTCTTT. Encoded protein: CASSYGGEGNTEAFF.

Only one count was recorded for this clone. CDR3 in amino acids: CASSQGDTLGGYEQYF. The DNA for the CDR3 is TGCGCCAGCAGCCAAGGGGACACCCTAGGAGGCTACGAGCAGTACTTC. The V call is TRBV4-1, the J call TRBJ2-7, with D possibly matching TRBD1 (6 bases). The germline CDR1 and CDR2 sequences are MGHRA and YSYEKL. Trimming stripped 1 base from V and 3 bases from J, with 16 bases between. The length of the CDR3 is 16 residues.

The CDR3 reads CASSSGGGLGGYTF. The CDR3 DNA reads TGTGCCAGCAGTTCCGGCGGGGGGCTGGGTGGCTACACCTTC. The genes are TRBV27 and TRBJ1-2, with D maybe TRBD1 (6 bases). The germline V and J ends were trimmed by 4 bases and 7 bases, with 16 bases remaining between them. Germline CDR1 MNHEY, CDR2 SMNVEV (reference sequence). The CDR3 totals 14 residues.

This chain links TRBV6-2 or TRBV6-3 with TRBJ2-1, with 8 bases fitting TRBD2. CDR3 size: 15 residues. V was pared by 2 bases and J by 6 bases, with 6 bases of the junction left unmatched. Germline V gene lookup returns CDR1 MNHEY and CDR2 SVGEGT. The CDR3 nucleotides read TGTGCCAGCAGTTACACGGGGGGGGCTGGCAATGAGCAGTTCTTC. Encoded protein: CASSYTGGAGNEQFF.

This rearrangement joins TRBV5-6 to TRBJ1-5; no firm D call. CDR3 length: 15 amino acids. V lost 1 base, J lost 0 bases, and 8 bases lay in between. Germline assignment: CDR1 SGHDT and CDR2 YYEEEE. DNA for the CDR3: TGTGCCAGCAGCTTGATCGGGGTTAGCAATCAGCCCCAGCATTTT. As protein: CASSLIGVSNQPQHF. Complete variable domain (other parts from reference TRBV5-6 and TRBJ1-5): DAGVTQSPTHLIKTRGQQVTLRCSPKSGHDTVSWYQQALGQGPQFIFQYYEEEERQRGNFPDRFSGHQFPNYSSELNVNALLLGDSALYLCASSLIGVSNQPQHFGDGTRLSIL.

The chain links TRBV6-5 to TRBJ1-5; 8 bases line up with TRBD1. This CDR3 comprises 15 residues. Per the germline V gene, CDR1 is MNHEY and CDR2 is SVGAGI. Trimming at V came to 5 bases and at J to 6 bases, leaving 9 bases not matched to a gene. Here the CDR3 DNA reads TGTGCCAGCAGTCGCCTGGACAGGGTGGGTCAGCCCCAGCATTTT. Residues: CASSRLDRVGQPQHF.

The rearrangement uses TRBV6-5 and TRBJ1-2; D perhaps matches TRBD1 (5 bases). Germline V lookup: CDR1 MNHEY, CDR2 SVGAGI. Between the trimmed V and J ends, which lost 7 bases and 4 bases, there was a span of 13 bases. The CDR3 loop spans 13 amino acids. The CDR3 DNA follows: TGTGCCAGCACCCTGGGGCCGACCTATGGCTACACCTTC. Protein product: CASTLGPTYGYTF.

This chain joins TRBV12-3 or TRBV12-4 and TRBJ1-2; tentatively, D is TRBD1 (6 bases). Trimming took off 3 bases at V and 8 bases at J, with 13 bases between the two ends. The CDR3 length is 13 residues. DNA for the CDR3: TGTGCCAGCAGTTTTGGCGGGGGCGGCGGCTACACCTTC. Encoded protein: CASSFGGGGGYTF.

The chain uses TRBV7-2 and TRBJ1-1; TRBD1 is a possible D gene (5 bases). CDR3 length equals 15 residues. Germline V gene lookup returns CDR1 SGHTA and CDR2 FQGNSA. Trimming removed 1 base from V and 4 bases from J, with 13 bases in between. CDR3 nucleotides: TGTGCCAGCAGCTTAGGTCTGGGGGGTGGCACTGAAGCTTTCTTT. Its translation is CASSLGLGGGTEAFF. The complete variable domain, with remaining parts taken from reference TRBV7-2 and TRBJ1-1, reads GAGVSQSPSNKVTEKGKDVELRCDPISGHTALYWYRQSLGQGLEFLIYFQGNSAPDKSGLPSDRFSAERTGGSVSTLTIQRTQQEDSAVYLCASSLGLGGGTEAFFGQGTRLTVV.

The rearrangement links TRBV29-1 to TRBJ1-2; 7 nucleotides align to TRBD1. V gave up 4 bases and J gave up 4 bases; unmatched junction bases: 6. This CDR3 has 13 amino acids. CDR1 SQVTM and CDR2 ANQGSEA come from the germline V gene. CDR3 in amino acids: CSVAPGQIYGYTF. DNA of the CDR3: TGCAGCGTTGCGCCGGGACAGATCTATGGCTACACCTTC.

The rearrangement joins TRBV11-1 to TRBJ2-7, with 7 bases that match TRBD2. CDR1 is SGHAT, CDR2 FQDESV, per germline (reference sequence). Trimming removed 5 bases from V and 3 bases from J; junction bases left unmatched: 7. CDR3 size: 14 residues. CDR3 in DNA: TGTGCCAGCAGCCAGATTGGGACTAACTACGAGCAGTACTTC. This gives the protein CASSQIGTNYEQYF.

The table lists this clone with a count of one. V gene TRBV19 combines with J gene TRBJ2-3; possible D gene TRBD2, 5 bases. The CDR3 length is 15 residues. V was clipped by 5 bases and J by 4 bases, with 16 bases between them. Germline V lookup: CDR1 LNHDA, CDR2 SQIVND (reference sequence). CDR3 sequence reads: CASSRQRMASDTQYF. The CDR3 nucleotides read TGTGCCAGTAGTCGTCAGCGGATGGCATCAGATACGCAGTATTTT.

This rearrangement joins TRBV24-1 to TRBJ2-7, with TRBD2 as a possible D gene (6 bases). CDR3 length: 16 amino acids. Germline CDR1 is KGHDR and CDR2 is SFDVKD. V lost 2 bases, J lost 4 bases, and 17 bases lay in between. CDR3 nucleotide sequence: TGTGCCACCAGTGATTCGACTGACGGGAGCCCTTACGAGCAGTACTTC. This codes for CATSDSTDGSPYEQYF.

This clone was detected only once. The chain links TRBV19 to TRBJ2-1; perhaps TRBD2 as D (6 bases). Germline assignment: CDR1 LNHDA and CDR2 SQIVND (reference sequence). This CDR3 spans 13 amino acids. V gave up 5 bases and J gave up 7 bases, with 12 bases separating them. Here the CDR3 reads CASSPNRGNEQFF. The CDR3 nucleotides are TGTGCCAGTAGTCCTAACCGGGGGAATGAGCAGTTCTTC. The variable domain in full, completed from reference TRBV19 and TRBJ2-1, reads DGGITQSPKYLFRKEGQNVTLSCEQNLNHDAMYWYRQDPGQGLRLIYYSQIVNDFQKGDIAEGYSVSREKKESFPLTVTSAQKNPTAFYLCASSPNRGNEQFFGPGTRLTVL.

In the case of this clone: The limits of the CDR3 on the DNA are not certain, so only TCRdb's listed CDR3 is given. The chain is built from TRBV11-2 and TRBJ1-1; the listed D gene, TRBD1, was not tested against the DNA. In germline, CDR1 is SGHAT, CDR2 FQNNGV. The CDR3 length is 14 residues, termini included. The CDR3 loop reads CASSWGQGAVGTFF.

This chain links TRBV7-9 with TRBJ1-3, with TRBD1 matching 11 bases. The V gene end was trimmed by 3 bases and the J gene end by 4 bases; junction bases not matched to a gene: 8. This CDR3 comprises 17 residues. Germline lookup yields CDR1 SEHNR and CDR2 FQNEAQ (reference sequence). The DNA for the CDR3 is TGTGCCAGCAGCTTTATACCGGGACAGGGGGACGGAAACACCATATATTTT. Encoded protein: CASSFIPGQGDGNTIYF.

The V and J genes are TRBV3-1 (or the pseudogene TRBV3-2) and TRBJ2-5, with 9 bases identical to TRBD1. Germline V CDR1 and CDR2: LGHDT, YNNKEL (reference sequence). There are 17 residues in the CDR3. V shed 0 bases and J 1 base; nucleotides not matched to a gene: 6. The CDR3 nucleotides read TGTGCCAGCAGCCAAGACTGGGGACAGGGTGCCCAAGAGACCCAGTACTTC. Encoded protein: CASSQDWGQGAQETQYF.

The genes are TRBV5-4 and TRBJ2-7; 9 positions match TRBD1. CDR1 and CDR2 (germline): SGHNT, YYREEE (reference sequence). The CDR3 extends over 16 amino acids. V lost 0 bases and J lost 4; bases outside the gene matches: 8. DNA of the CDR3: TGTGCCAGCAGCTTGGGAGCCGGGACAGGGTCGTACGAGCAGTACTTC. Translated: CASSLGAGTGSYEQYF.

This clone is a singleton in its sample. This rearrangement joins TRBV20-1 to TRBJ2-3; 7 bases align to TRBD2. Germline V CDR1 and CDR2: DFQATT, SNEGSKA (reference sequence). The junction had 10 bases not matched to a gene; V was cut back by 3 bases and J by 4 bases. This CDR3 is 15 amino acids long. The CDR3 protein is CSASPSGGDADTQYF. CDR3 sequence (DNA): TGCAGTGCTAGTCCGTCGGGGGGAGATGCAGATACGCAGTATTTT.